This T cell receptor (beta chain) was captured in a study of response to subunit inactivated influenza vaccine. The length of the CDR3 is 16 residues. Germline V lookup: CDR1 SGHRS, CDR2 YFSETQ. After removal of 5 bases from V and 0 bases from J, the junction contained 5 bases not matched to a gene. This clonotype was counted only a few times. The antigen is unknown. Study-level points and caveats: T cells newly recruited by each seasonal influenza vaccination are few, the authors suggested.

MiXCR, run by TCRdb on the RT-PCR reads, gives a single entry per CDR3 protein. The table has hundreds of thousands of distinct CDR3 sequences, 14% seen once. The sample consisted of PBMCs from blood, taken around 15 days before vaccination. The receptor comes from a man over 45 who received an inactivated influenza vaccine. The chain joins TRBV5-1 to TRBJ2-1; 10 nucleotides match TRBD1. CDR3 coding DNA: TGCGCCAGCAGTTTGACAGGGGGCCTCTCCTACAATGAGCAGTTCTTC. Amino acid sequence: CASSLTGGLSYNEQFF. The full variable domain, rest sourced from reference TRBV5-1 and TRBJ2-1, is KAGVTQTPRYLIKTRGQQVTLSCSPISGHRSVSWYQQTPGQGLQFLFEYFSETQRNKGNFPGRFSGRQFSNSRSEMNVSTLELGDSALYLCASSLTGGLSYNEQFFGPGTRLTVL.